Described below is a single T cell receptor (beta chain) sequence and its context. The target antigen is unknown. V gave up 4 bases and J gave up 0 bases, with 4 bases separating them. Germline V CDR1 and CDR2: SQVTM, ANQGSEA. The CDR3 is 11 residues long. Noted treatment: 19 received Ad26.COV2.S at low or high dose, single or two shots; about 5 received placebo; per-sample allocation not given. Day 63 after the first injection of vaccine or placebo was the sampling time. The data originate from a study of Ad26.COV2.S vaccination and SARS-CoV-2 variants. In the study overall: Vaccine-arm donor from the placebo-controlled COV1001 Ad26.COV2.S trial. Ad26.COV2.S shots went into the muscle once or twice, 56 days apart. Study-wide findings and caveats: Spike-specific TCR breadth was greater in vaccine than placebo recipients. Responses of spike-specific T cells (both CD8+ and CD4+) reportedly showed substantial breadth after vaccination.

Method: immunoSEQ multiplex PCR; TCRdb's copy keeps in-frame clones and lacks some. The sample carries around 450,000 clones, 89% recorded once. Sequencing was performed on peripheral blood, taken in a trial of Ad26.COV2.S vaccine versus placebo. This receptor was taken from a person aged 18-60 years who received the Ad26.COV2.S COVID-19 vaccine or a placebo. V usage is TRBV29-1 and J usage is TRBJ2-7; D remains ambiguous. CDR3 region: CSVVTSYEQYF. CDR3 nucleotides: TGCAGCGTTGTCACCTCCTACGAGCAGTACTTC.